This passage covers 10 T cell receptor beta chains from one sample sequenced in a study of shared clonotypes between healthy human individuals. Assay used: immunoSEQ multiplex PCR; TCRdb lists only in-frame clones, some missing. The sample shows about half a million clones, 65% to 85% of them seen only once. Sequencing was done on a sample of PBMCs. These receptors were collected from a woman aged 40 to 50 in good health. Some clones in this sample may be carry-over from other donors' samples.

The CDR3 protein is CASSSSDGHTQYF. DNA of the CDR3: TGTGCCAGCAGCTCCTCAGACGGGCATACGCAGTATTTT. The V gene is TRBV5-6, the J gene TRBJ2-3; D is ambiguous. The CDR3 length is 13 residues. Germline CDR1 reads SGHDT; CDR2 reads YYEEEE. The V gene lost 3 bases and the J gene lost 7 bases, with 12 bases spanning the gap. The complete variable domain, with remaining parts taken from reference TRBV5-6 and TRBJ2-3, reads DAGVTQSPTHLIKTRGQQVTLRCSPKSGHDTVSWYQQALGQGPQFIFQYYEEEERQRGNFPDRFSGHQFPNYSSELNVNALLLGDSALYLCASSSSDGHTQYFGPGTRLTVL.

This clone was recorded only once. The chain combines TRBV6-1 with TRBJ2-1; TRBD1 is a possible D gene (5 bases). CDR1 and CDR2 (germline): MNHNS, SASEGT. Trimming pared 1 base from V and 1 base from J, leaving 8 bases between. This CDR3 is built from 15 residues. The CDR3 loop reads CASSEVAGSYNEQFF. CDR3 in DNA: TGTGCCAGCAGTGAAGTAGCAGGGTCCTACAATGAGCAGTTCTTC.

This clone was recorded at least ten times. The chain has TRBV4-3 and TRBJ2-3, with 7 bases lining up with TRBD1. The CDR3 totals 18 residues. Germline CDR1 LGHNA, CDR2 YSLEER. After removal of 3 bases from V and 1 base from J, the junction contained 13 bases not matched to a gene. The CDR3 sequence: CASSQSSSRQGRTDTQYF. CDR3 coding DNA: TGCGCCAGCAGCCAGAGCTCGAGCCGACAGGGCCGCACAGATACGCAGTATTTT.

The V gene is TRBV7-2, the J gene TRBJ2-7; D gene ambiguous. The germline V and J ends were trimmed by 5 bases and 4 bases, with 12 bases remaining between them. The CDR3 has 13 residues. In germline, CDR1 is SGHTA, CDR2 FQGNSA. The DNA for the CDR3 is TGTGCCAGCAGCCCCCAGGTGGCGTACGAGCAGTACTTC. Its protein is CASSPQVAYEQYF. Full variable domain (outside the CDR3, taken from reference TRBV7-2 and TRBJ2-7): GAGVSQSPSNKVTEKGKDVELRCDPISGHTALYWYRQSLGQGLEFLIYFQGNSAPDKSGLPSDRFSAERTGGSVSTLTIQRTQQEDSAVYLCASSPQVAYEQYFGPGTRLTVT.

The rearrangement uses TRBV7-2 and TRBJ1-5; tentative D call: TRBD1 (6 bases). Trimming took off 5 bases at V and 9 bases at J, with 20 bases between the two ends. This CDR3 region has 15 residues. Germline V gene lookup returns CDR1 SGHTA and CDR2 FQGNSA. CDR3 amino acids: CASSPQPLGGGPQHF. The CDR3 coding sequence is TGTGCCAGCAGCCCACAACCGTTGGGGGGCGGGCCCCAGCATTTT.

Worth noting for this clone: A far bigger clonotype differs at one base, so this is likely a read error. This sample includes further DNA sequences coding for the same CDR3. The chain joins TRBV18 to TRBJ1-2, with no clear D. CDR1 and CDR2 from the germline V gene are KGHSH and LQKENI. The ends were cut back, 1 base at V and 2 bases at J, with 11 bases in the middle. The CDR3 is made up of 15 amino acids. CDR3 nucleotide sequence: TGTGCCAGCTCACCACTGTCAGACGCCAACTATGGCTACACCTTC. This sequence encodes CASSPLSDANYGYTF.

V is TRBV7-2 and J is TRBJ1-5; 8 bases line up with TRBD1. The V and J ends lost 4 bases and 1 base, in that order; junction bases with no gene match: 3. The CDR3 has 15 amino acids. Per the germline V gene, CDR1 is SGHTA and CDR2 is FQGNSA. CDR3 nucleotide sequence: TGTGCCAGCAGCTGGACAGGGTACAGCAATCAGCCCCAGCATTTT. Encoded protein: CASSWTGYSNQPQHF.

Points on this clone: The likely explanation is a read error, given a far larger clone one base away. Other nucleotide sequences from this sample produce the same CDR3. The CDR3 is CASSGGTSIVAGELFF. As DNA, the CDR3 is TGCGCCAGCAGCGGCGGGACTAGCATAGTGGCCGGGGAGCTGTTTTTT. The chain is built from TRBV2 and TRBJ2-2, with 9 bases aligning to TRBD2. Germline V gives CDR1 SNHLY, CDR2 FYNNEI. The CDR3 is 16 amino acids.

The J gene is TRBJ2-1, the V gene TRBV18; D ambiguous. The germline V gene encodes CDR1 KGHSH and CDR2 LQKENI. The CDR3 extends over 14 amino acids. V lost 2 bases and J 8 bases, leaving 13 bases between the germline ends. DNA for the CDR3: TGTGCCAGCTCACCAGCGAGAATTCTGGATGAGCAGTTCTTC. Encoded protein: CASSPARILDEQFF.

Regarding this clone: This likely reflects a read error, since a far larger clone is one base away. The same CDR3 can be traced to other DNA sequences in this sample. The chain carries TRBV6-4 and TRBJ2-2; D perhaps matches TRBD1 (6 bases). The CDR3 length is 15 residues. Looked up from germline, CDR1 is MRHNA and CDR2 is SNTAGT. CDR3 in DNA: TGTGCCAGCAGTACGACAGGAGATAACACCGGGGAGCTGTTTTTC. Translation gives CASSTTGDNTGELFF.